A selection of T cell receptor beta chains follows, all from one sample in a study of cytomegalovirus exposure and HLA in healthy donors. Libraries were prepared by immunoSEQ multiplex PCR; TCRdb keeps only in-frame clonotypes and omits some of them. The sample comprises some 170,000 clones, about 80% of which are singletons, and approximately 6.3% rests with the top ten. Specimen: PBMCs. The receptors here all came from a man aged 40-55 years in good health and CMV-seropositive. The CDR3 runs from the conserved cysteine through the conserved F or W. Fields, in order: D gene, J gene, clone size, V gene, CDR3 DNA, CDR3 protein. The D gene is left open where the match is weak. Size is omitted from some rows. Given values are once, few, many or a class for expanded clones.

D: .
J: TRBJ2-7
size: .
V: TRBV13
DNA: TGTGCCAGCAGCTTCCACCCGACAGGTACCCCTAGCGAGCAGTACTTC
CDR3: CASSFHPTGTPSEQYF

D: .
J: TRBJ2-2
size: .
V: TRBV15
DNA: TGTGCCACCAGCAGAGATCTAGCAGCTACCTCCGGGGAGCTGTTTTTT
CDR3: CATSRDLAATSGELFF

D: .
J: TRBJ1-4
size: .
V: TRBV9
DNA: TGTGCCAGCAGCGTAGTTGAGACTAATGAAAAACTGTTTTTT
CDR3: CASSVVETNEKLFF

D: .
J: TRBJ2-5
size: .
V: TRBV9
DNA: TGTGCCAGCAGCGTAAGAGGTGACCTAGCCGGCAAGACCCAGTACTTC
CDR3: CASSVRGDLAGKTQYF

D: .
J: TRBJ1-3
size: .
V: TRBV10-3
DNA: TGTGCCATCAGGGAGGACAGCCGAAACACCATATATTTT
CDR3: CAIREDSRNTIYF

D: TRBD2
J: TRBJ2-7
size: .
V: TRBV18
DNA: TGTGCCAGCTCACCGCCACCGGGGGGCTACGAGCAGTACTTC
CDR3: CASSPPPGGYEQYF

D: .
J: TRBJ1-1
size: once
V: TRBV19
DNA: TGTGCCAGTAGTATAGGAGACAACCAGATAAACACTGAAGCTTTCTTT
CDR3: CASSIGDNQINTEAFF

D: .
J: TRBJ1-4
size: few
V: TRBV30
DNA: TGTGCCTGGAATTCCCCGGGAGAGGGGAAAGATGAAAAACTGTTTTTT
CDR3: CAWNSPGEGKDEKLFF

D: TRBD2
J: TRBJ2-1
size: .
V: TRBV28
DNA: TGTGCCAGCAGTTTAGGGTGGATAGCGGGATCGATTGAGCAGTTCTTC
CDR3: CASSLGWIAGSIEQFF

D: TRBD2
J: TRBJ2-1
size: once
V: TRBV5-1
DNA: TGCGCCAGCAGCGGGGGACTAGCGGGCCGCGATGAGCAGTTCTTC
CDR3: CASSGGLAGRDEQFF

D: .
J: TRBJ2-3
size: .
V: TRBV29-1
DNA: TGCAGCGTTGAAGAGGATTGGACAGATCACGCAGATACGCAGTATTTT
CDR3: CSVEEDWTDHADTQYF

D: TRBD1
J: TRBJ2-2
size: .
V: TRBV29-1
DNA: TGCAGCGTTCGACAGGGCGGGAACACCGGGGAGCTGTTTTTT
CDR3: CSVRQGGNTGELFF

D: .
J: TRBJ2-1
size: .
V: TRBV6-4
DNA: TGTGCCAGCAGTGACCAGAATGAGCAGTTCTTC
CDR3: CASSDQNEQFF

D: TRBD1
J: TRBJ1-1
size: .
V: TRBV6-1
DNA: TGTGCCAGCAGTCTCCGGGACAGCCGAACGGCTGAAGCTTTCTTT
CDR3: CASSLRDSRTAEAFF

D: .
J: TRBJ1-5
size: .
V: TRBV18
DNA: TGTGCCAGCTCACCAGGGTCAGGGGGCAATCAGCCCCAGCATTTT
CDR3: CASSPGSGGNQPQHF

D: TRBD2
J: TRBJ2-7
size: .
V: TRBV6-6
DNA: TGTGCCAGCAGTCAGGGACTAGCGGTCTACGAGCAGTACTTC
CDR3: CASSQGLAVYEQYF

D: .
J: TRBJ1-3
size: once
V: TRBV6-5
DNA: TGTGCCAGCAGAATCGGGGGGTATGGAAACACCATATATTTT
CDR3: CASRIGGYGNTIYF

D: .
J: TRBJ2-6
size: .
V: TRBV2
DNA: TGTGCCAGCAGTGAAAGGCAGTGGGGGGGGGCCAACGGCCTGACTTTC
CDR3: CASSERQWGGANGLTF

D: .
J: TRBJ2-2
size: .
V: TRBV30
DNA: TGTGCCTGGAGTGTATTGGCAGACTACACCGGGGAGCTGTTTTTT
CDR3: CAWSVLADYTGELFF

D: .
J: TRBJ2-2
size: once
V: TRBV5-1
DNA: TGCGCCAGCAGCCGGGGACAAACGAACACCGGGGAGCTGTTTTTT
CDR3: CASSRGQTNTGELFF

D: .
J: TRBJ2-5
size: .
V: TRBV10-1
DNA: TGCGCCAGCAGTGAGGGCCCACAGGGAGAGACCCAGTACTTC
CDR3: CASSEGPQGETQYF

D: .
J: TRBJ2-2
size: few
V: TRBV6-5
DNA: TGTGCCAGCAGTTACTCTCGGGGTGGCGGGGAGCTGTTTTTT
CDR3: CASSYSRGGGELFF

D: TRBD2
J: TRBJ2-3
size: .
V: TRBV15
DNA: TGTGCCACCAGTGAAGTAGCGGGAGTCCCAGATACGCAGTATTTT
CDR3: CATSEVAGVPDTQYF

D: TRBD1
J: TRBJ1-1
size: .
V: TRBV10-3
DNA: TGTGCCATCAGAGGGACAGAAATGAACACTGAAGCTTTCTTT
CDR3: CAIRGTEMNTEAFF

D: TRBD1
J: TRBJ2-3
size: .
V: TRBV6-5
DNA: TGTGCCAGCAGTTACGGACAGGGGCATAGGTCAGATACGCAGTATTTT
CDR3: CASSYGQGHRSDTQYF

D: .
J: TRBJ2-2
size: .
V: TRBV7-3
DNA: TGTGCCAGCAGCTTAATGGCGGGCCCGAACACCGGGGAGCTGTTTTTT
CDR3: CASSLMAGPNTGELFF

D: TRBD1
J: TRBJ1-1
size: .
V: TRBV2
DNA: TGTGCCGGGGACAGGTCGAACACTGAAGCTTTCTTT
CDR3: CAGDRSNTEAFF

D: TRBD1
J: TRBJ2-5
size: .
V: TRBV28
DNA: TGTGCCAGCAGTCGACCGGGACAGGGACAAGAGACCCAGTACTTC
CDR3: CASSRPGQGQETQYF

D: .
J: TRBJ1-5
size: .
V: TRBV4-2
DNA: TGTGCCAGCAGCCCAATGGGCCCAAATCAGCCCCAGCATTTT
CDR3: CASSPMGPNQPQHF

D: .
J: TRBJ2-1
size: .
V: TRBV9
DNA: TGTGCCAGCAGCGTGAATAGCGGCTCTTACAATGAGCAGTTCTTC
CDR3: CASSVNSGSYNEQFF

D: TRBD2
J: TRBJ2-3
size: .
V: TRBV5-5
DNA: TGTGCCAGCAGCTCGGCGACTAGCGGGAGTAGGGATACGCAGTATTTT
CDR3: CASSSATSGSRDTQYF

D: .
J: TRBJ1-5
size: .
V: TRBV2
DNA: TGTGCCAGCAGCAGAGGGTGGCAGACCAGCAATCAGCCCCAGCATTTT
CDR3: CASSRGWQTSNQPQHF

D: TRBD1
J: TRBJ1-2
size: once
V: TRBV5-4
DNA: TGTGCCAGCAGCACCCGACAGGGATTCTCCTATGGCTACACCTTC
CDR3: CASSTRQGFSYGYTF

D: .
J: TRBJ1-1
size: .
V: TRBV18
DNA: TGTGCCAGCTCACCTAGGACAGTTACAGACACTGAAGCTTTCTTT
CDR3: CASSPRTVTDTEAFF

D: TRBD2
J: TRBJ2-3
size: .
V: TRBV9
DNA: TGTGCCAGCGCCCTAACTAGCGGGAGGGACACAGATACGCAGTATTTT
CDR3: CASALTSGRDTDTQYF

D: .
J: TRBJ2-3
size: once
V: TRBV4-1
DNA: TGTGCCAGCAGCTTAGCCCCCAGCAGCAGCACAGATACGCAGTATTTT
CDR3: CASSLAPSSSTDTQYF

D: .
J: TRBJ1-5
size: .
V: TRBV18
DNA: TGTGCCAGCTCACCTGAGACAGGCGTCCCGCCCCAGCATTTT
CDR3: CASSPETGVPPQHF

D: TRBD1
J: TRBJ2-1
size: .
V: TRBV6-1
DNA: TGTGCCAGCAGTGGGGAGACAGGGTACTCCTACAATGAGCAGTTCTTC
CDR3: CASSGETGYSYNEQFF

D: .
J: TRBJ2-7
size: .
V: TRBV28
DNA: TGTGCCAGCAGTCCACCAGGTCCAGGTTCCTACGAGCAGTACTTC
CDR3: CASSPPGPGSYEQYF

D: TRBD1
J: TRBJ2-6
size: few
V: TRBV19
DNA: TGTGCCAGTAGTCACCGGGACAGGAACTTTTCTGGGGCCAACGGCCTGACTTTC
CDR3: CASSHRDRNFSGANGLTF

D: TRBD1
J: TRBJ2-5
size: .
V: TRBV19
DNA: TGTGCCACCAAACCGGGACAGGGCGTTGGAGAGACCCAGTACTTC
CDR3: CATKPGQGVGETQYF

D: .
J: TRBJ2-3
size: .
V: TRBV7-3
DNA: TGTGCCAGCAGCTCGGACTACTCAGATACGCAGTATTTT
CDR3: CASSSDYSDTQYF

D: TRBD1
J: TRBJ2-7
size: once
V: TRBV9
DNA: TGTGCCAGCAGCGTAGGTGGGACAGGCGAGCAGTACTTC
CDR3: CASSVGGTGEQYF

D: .
J: TRBJ1-1
size: once
V: TRBV21-1
DNA: TGTGCCAGCAGCAAAAAAACTCGGACAGGGAACACTGAAGCTTTCTTT
CDR3: CASSKKTRTGNTEAFF

D: .
J: TRBJ1-1
size: once
V: TRBV18
DNA: TGTGCCAGCTCAGCGACAGAGTTGAACACTGAAGCTTTCTTT
CDR3: CASSATELNTEAFF

D: .
J: TRBJ1-5
size: .
V: TRBV2
DNA: TGTGCCAGCAGTGAAGCGCTGTCAGGGGATGGTAGCAATCAGCCCCAGCATTTT
CDR3: CASSEALSGDGSNQPQHF

D: TRBD1
J: TRBJ1-2
size: .
V: TRBV30
DNA: TGTGCCTGGAAGGAACAGGGGGAACGGGGCTACACCTTC
CDR3: CAWKEQGERGYTF